What follows are 2 T cell receptor beta chains derived from one specimen sequenced in a study of vaccination and CD4 T cells after COVID-19 (dated by TCRdb to 2021 to 2024). Library preparation employed PCR. The sequencing machine was an Illumina iSeq 100. DNA from cultured CD4+ T cells underwent TCR sequencing with the Oncomine TCR Beta short-read assay at the Johns Hopkins FTIC core. TCRdb handled the public reads itself, with Q25 trimming in fastp and clone calling in MiXCR, and kept productive beta chains. Rows with a matching CDR3 protein are joined into one entry that keeps the most common DNA and genes. This sample comprises some 11,000 distinct CDR3 sequences, around 70% of them detected only once. Jointly, the top ten make up about 12% of the sample. In the paper's terms, the treatment or condition label means: approximately 10-day PBMC culture with coronavirus spike peptide pools or control peptides (ViraFEST assay).

Antigens of these TCRs are unknown. The material sequenced was CD4+ T cells from blood, cultured in vitro. These receptors came from a human donor who had recovered from COVID-19.

The rearrangement uses TRBV6-2 or TRBV6-3 and TRBJ1-6, with TRBD1 as a possible D gene (5 bases). Germline V CDR1 and CDR2: MNHEY, SVGEGT. The CDR3 spans 17 residues. Trimming left V 2 bases short and J 8 bases short, with 19 bases between. The DNA of the CDR3 is TGTGCCAGCAGTTACCCTCCTCGACAGAGGAAAGATTCACCCCTCCACTTT. Translation: CASSYPPRQRKDSPLHF.

A few counts support this clonotype. This rearrangement joins TRBV28 to TRBJ1-5, with D uncertain. Germline lookup yields CDR1 MDHEN and CDR2 SYDVKM. This CDR3 region has 14 residues. V was pared by 7 bases and J by 1 base, with 11 bases between. CDR3 bases: TGTGCCAGCACCGCACCTACGAGCAATCAGCCCCAGCATTTT. Translating it yields CASTAPTSNQPQHF.